Listed below are T cell receptor beta chains from one sample, sequenced in a study of tumor-infiltrating lymphocytes in localized non-small cell lung cancer. Profiling relied on immunoSEQ multiplex PCR, and the TCRdb table lists in-frame clones only, not all of them. Seen here are around 9,600 clones, 60% to 80% observed once, and the top ten hold roughly 10%. Sequenced sample: lung tumor tissue. These receptors originate from a human donor with non-small cell lung cancer. Each CDR3 is given with its conserved first and last residue. D genes are given only for firm matches. Where a row states a size, it is once, few, many or the class of an expanded clone; other rows omit it.

J gene | V gene | D gene | clone size | CDR3 DNA | CDR3 protein
TRBJ1-4 | TRBV5-6 | NA | NA | TGTGCCAGCAGCTCGGCCTTTACAGGCACTGAAAAACTGTTTTTT | CASSSAFTGTEKLFF
TRBJ2-7 | TRBV6-7 | NA | NA | TGTGCCAGCAGAACGGCCTACGAGCAGTACTTC | CASRTAYEQYF
TRBJ2-7 | TRBV2 | NA | NA | TGTGCCAGCAGCGGAGAAGGGACACTTTCCTACGAGCAGTACTTC | CASSGEGTLSYEQYF
TRBJ1-2 | TRBV18 | TRBD1 | NA | TGTGCCAGCTCACCCCGTGAGGGGGCCCGAGGATATGGCTACACCTTC | CASSPREGARGYGYTF
TRBJ2-3 | TRBV2 | TRBD2 | once | TGTGCCAGCAGTGAAACGGGAGCGGGGGCCACAGATACGCAGTATTTT | CASSETGAGATDTQYF
TRBJ2-3 | TRBV19 | NA | NA | TGTGCCAGTAGCCGGCGGCTTTCCCGAGATACGCAGTATTTT | CASSRRLSRDTQYF
TRBJ1-1 | TRBV5-5 | NA | once | TGTGCCAGCAGCTTTCTGAACACTGAAGCTTTCTTT | CASSFLNTEAFF
TRBJ2-6 | TRBV30 | NA | NA | TGTGCCTTGGGGGAGGACATAGGATCTGGGGCCAACGTCCTGACTTTC | CALGEDIGSGANVLTF
TRBJ1-5 | TRBV7-2 | NA | NA | TGTGCCAGCAGCTTAGTGGGTCAGGGCCGTTACGGGGCCCAGCATTTT | CASSLVGQGRYGAQHF
TRBJ2-1 | TRBV18 | NA | NA | TGTGCCAGCTCACAATCCGGGACCGATAGGGGATACAATGAGCAGTTCTTC | CASSQSGTDRGYNEQFF
TRBJ1-6 | TRBV9 | TRBD1 | NA | TGCACCAGCAGCATAGGGACAGTTAATTCACCCCTCCACTTT | CTSSIGTVNSPLHF
TRBJ2-3 | TRBV18 | TRBD2 | NA | TGTGCCAGCTCACCCTCGGGGGGGGCTAGCACAGATACGCAGTATTTT | CASSPSGGASTDTQYF
TRBJ2-7 | TRBV6-5 | NA | NA | TGTGCCAGCAGTTACCCTTCCTACGAGCAGTACTTC | CASSYPSYEQYF
TRBJ1-5 | TRBV6-6 | NA | NA | TGTGCCAGCAACCCCGGTGCGTACAATCAGCCCCAGCATTTT | CASNPGAYNQPQHF
TRBJ2-4 | TRBV7-2 | NA | NA | TGTGCCAGCAGCTTAGTCAAAAATATTCAGTACTTC | CASSLVKNIQYF
TRBJ1-6 | TRBV2 | NA | NA | TGTGCCAGCAGTGAGCGTAGGGGGTCACCCCTCCACTTT | CASSERRGSPLHF
TRBJ2-7 | TRBV6-5 | NA | few | TGTGCCAGCAGTTACACCCCGGGTAGAGGCAGCTACGAGCAGTACTTC | CASSYTPGRGSYEQYF
TRBJ1-1 | TRBV5-1 | TRBD1 | medium-sized | TGCGCCAGCAGCCCAGACCAGACAGGGAGGGGGACTGAAGCTTTCTTT | CASSPDQTGRGTEAFF
TRBJ2-7 | TRBV28 | NA | NA | TGTGCCAGCAGCACAGGGCCTGTCTTGGGCGAGCAGTACTTC | CASSTGPVLGEQYF
TRBJ2-1 | TRBV6-5 | NA | NA | TGTGCCAGCAGTTACCTTGCGGACAATGAGCAGTTCTTC | CASSYLADNEQFF
TRBJ2-7 | TRBV7-3 | NA | NA | TGTGCCAGCAGCCCTCAGGCAGGAGCGGCCGAGCAGTACTTC | CASSPQAGAAEQYF
TRBJ2-7 | TRBV7-8 | NA | NA | TGTGCCAGCAGCCCTCGCAGGGTCAGGCGCGAGCAGTACTTC | CASSPRRVRREQYF
TRBJ1-4 | TRBV30 | NA | NA | TGTGCCTGGGATATTAAGGCTAATGAAAAACTGTTTTTT | CAWDIKANEKLFF
TRBJ1-4 | TRBV30 | NA | NA | TGTGCCTGGAGCCCCTTGGGTGGAACTAATGAAAAACTGTTTTTT | CAWSPLGGTNEKLFF
TRBJ1-6 | TRBV7-5 | NA | NA | TGTGCCAGAACCAATATCCCGAGTTCCCAAGAGTCACCCCTCCACTTT | CARTNIPSSQESPLHF
TRBJ1-1 | TRBV5-4 | NA | NA | TGTGCCAGCAGCTTACCCGACAGAACCCACACTGAAGCTTTCTTT | CASSLPDRTHTEAFF
TRBJ1-2 | TRBV27 | TRBD1 | NA | TGTGCCAGCAGTTCGACAGGGAAAAACTATGGCTACACCTTC | CASSSTGKNYGYTF